The 14 T cell receptor beta chains presented below share a single source sample, sequenced in a study of post-analysis software for immune sequencing data. Broader study findings: Patients carried 4 or 5 TRBV segments more frequently than controls did, and TRBV5-6, TRBV5-1 and TRBV20-1 were among them.

Incorporated into the TCR beta cDNA libraries were unique molecular identifiers, which served to reduce PCR and sequencing biases. TCRdb reanalysed the PCR reads using MiXCR and keeps one entry per CDR3 protein. In the table there are about 820,000 distinct CDR3 sequences, approximately 53% of which are singletons. No antigen is known for these receptors. The sequenced material came from blood. The receptor set was obtained from a girl aged 5 to 17 with multiple sclerosis.

This clonotype has only a few counts. The J gene is TRBJ2-7, the V gene TRBV20-1, with D possibly called TRBD1 or TRBD2 (7 bases each). This CDR3 spans 15 amino acids. V lost 0 bases, J lost 5 bases, and 17 bases lay in between. Germline CDR1 is DFQATT and CDR2 is SNEGSKA (reference sequence). The CDR3 spells CSARDLGRGLDEQYF. The CDR3 DNA reads TGCAGTGCTAGAGATCTTGGGAGGGGGCTAGACGAGCAGTACTTC.

The V call is TRBV20-1, the J call TRBJ1-1; 11 nucleotides line up with TRBD1. Unmatched junction bases numbered 3, after V lost 2 bases and J lost 1 base. The CDR3 extends over 15 amino acids. The germline V gene has CDR1 DFQATT and CDR2 SNEGSKA (reference sequence). The CDR3 nucleotides are TGCAGTGCTAGAATTGGGACAGGGGGGAACACTGAAGCTTTCTTT. This codes for CSARIGTGGNTEAFF.

The gene calls are TRBV5-6 and TRBJ1-5; D is undetermined. V was trimmed by 2 bases and J by 4 bases, leaving 22 bases between them. Looked up from germline, CDR1 is SGHDT and CDR2 is YYEEEE. The CDR3 is made up of 18 amino acids. The CDR3 DNA is TGTGCCAGCAGCTTACCAATGTCCGCCGAACCAAGTAATCAGCCCCAGCATTTT. Its translation: CASSLPMSAEPSNQPQHF.

This clonotype appeared a few times. Its ends do not fully match the called genes, so a read error is possible. The chain has TRBV7-2 and TRBJ2-1, with D possibly matching TRBD2 (5 bases). CDR3 length equals 15 residues. Germline assignment: CDR1 SGHTA and CDR2 FQGNSA. The CDR3 bases are TGTGCCGGCAGCCTGACGGAGGTCACCTACAATGAGCAGTTCTTC. Translated, it gives CAGSLTEVTYNEQFF.

The V call is TRBV18, the J call TRBJ1-5, with unresolved D. Trimming cost V 3 bases and J 6 bases, with 21 bases left between them. CDR3 length: 17 residues. The germline V gene encodes CDR1 KGHSH and CDR2 LQKENI. The CDR3 DNA reads TGTGCCAGCTCACCCTCCGGGAGGGCCCCTCTAGGTCAGCCCCAGCATTTT. Its translation: CASSPSGRAPLGQPQHF.

A few counts support this clonotype. V is TRBV12-3 or TRBV12-4 and J is TRBJ1-2, with 7 bases fitting TRBD1. V shed 11 bases, J shed 6 bases, and the junction held 6 bases outside the gene matches. The CDR3 runs 11 residues. The CDR3: CALRTGDGYTF. The DNA of the CDR3 is TGTGCCCTACGGACAGGTGATGGCTACACCTTC.

The chain joins TRBV7-9 to TRBJ2-6, with 7 nucleotides matching TRBD2. V was pared by 3 bases and J by 1 base, with 6 bases of the junction left unmatched. CDR3 length equals 17 residues. Germline V gives CDR1 SEHNR, CDR2 FQNEAQ (reference sequence). The DNA for the CDR3 is TGTGCCAGCAGCTTGTCGGGAGGTCCTTCTGGGGCCAACGTCCTGACTTTC. Its translation: CASSLSGGPSGANVLTF.

The chain combines TRBV27 with TRBJ2-7; D tentatively fits TRBD1 or TRBD2 (5 bases each). Germline CDR1 reads MNHEY; CDR2 reads SMNVEV (reference sequence). The CDR3 contains 13 residues. With 5 bases removed from V and 3 bases from J, the gap between germline ends came to 11 bases. The CDR3 coding sequence is TGTGCCAGCAGTCCAGAGGGGTACTACGAGCAGTACTTC. Translating gives CASSPEGYYEQYF.

To note about this clonotype: A junction end diverges from the germline sequence, so it may reflect a read error. The V gene is TRBV7-2, the J gene TRBJ1-6; D gene ambiguous. Germline V gives CDR1 SGHTA, CDR2 FQGNSA. CDR3 length equals 17 residues. In nucleotides, the CDR3 is TGTGCCAGCAGCTTAGCGCTATTTCCCCAATATAATTCACTCCTCCACTTT. Its translation is CASSLALFPQYNSLLHF.

This chain joins TRBV20-1 and TRBJ2-3; 10 bases are a match to TRBD2. The CDR3 extends over 15 amino acids. Trimming cost V 3 bases and J 1 base; bases outside gene matches: 4. The germline CDR1 and CDR2 sequences are DFQATT and SNEGSKA (reference sequence). The CDR3 region is CSASRGLAGTDTQYF. CDR3 sequence (DNA): TGCAGTGCTAGTCGCGGACTAGCGGGCACAGATACGCAGTATTTT.

The genes are TRBV6-6 and TRBJ2-1, with 7 bases fitting TRBD1. V was pared by 4 bases and J by 5 bases, with 8 bases of the junction left unmatched. The germline CDR1 and CDR2 sequences are MNHNY and SVGAGI (reference sequence). The CDR3 length is 15 residues. The CDR3 loop reads CASSLQDRTHNEQFF. The CDR3 region has the DNA TGTGCCAGCAGTTTGCAGGACAGGACCCACAATGAGCAGTTCTTC.

V is TRBV7-2 and J is TRBJ2-1; 8 nucleotides line up with TRBD2. The germline gives CDR1 SGHTA, CDR2 FQGNSA. The CDR3 is 15 residues long. With V trimmed by 1 base and J by 10 bases, 9 bases remained unmatched. The CDR3 spells CASSLVGGGRREQFF. The CDR3 DNA is TGTGCCAGCAGCTTAGTGGGCGGGGGGCGGCGGGAGCAGTTCTTC.

This sequence joins TRBV12-3 or TRBV12-4 and TRBJ2-1; 7 bases fit TRBD1. Trimming took 6 bases from V and 4 from J; bases not matched to a gene: 9. This CDR3 spans 15 amino acids. The CDR3 DNA reads as TGTGCCAGCAGGAAGCCAGGGGGTGTTTACAATGAGCAGTTCTTC. Translated, it gives CASRKPGGVYNEQFF.

V usage is TRBV7-2 and J usage is TRBJ2-3; a possible D gene is TRBD1 (5 bases). This CDR3 has 15 amino acids. Germline CDR1 and CDR2: SGHTA and FQGNSA. The V end lost 5 bases, the J end lost 1 base, and 13 bases lay between the germline ends. CDR3 residues: CASSPDSLGTDTQYF. CDR3 DNA sequence: TGTGCCAGCAGCCCCGACAGCCTCGGCACAGATACGCAGTATTTT. Filled out from reference TRBV7-2 and TRBJ2-3, the complete variable domain reads GAGVSQSPSNKVTEKGKDVELRCDPISGHTALYWYRQSLGQGLEFLIYFQGNSAPDKSGLPSDRFSAERTGGSVSTLTIQRTQQEDSAVYLCASSPDSLGTDTQYFGPGTRLTVL.